This T cell receptor (beta chain) was captured in a study of cytomegalovirus exposure and HLA in healthy donors (dated by TCRdb to the late 2010s). In terms of the full investigation: In an earlier analysis of 587 of the donors, approximately 300 Gb of sequence data and about 110 million unique TCR beta sequences from 180 million or so T cells were reported. Of the 398 genotyped donors, approximately 83% fell in the genetic ancestry cluster associated with self-reported Caucasian donors. All discovery cohort repertoires had been generated using a single sequencing platform. A later genetic analysis used genome-wide SNP genotypes for about 65% of the 666 donors, treating that subset as a discovery cohort. To study patterns of TCR occurrence, a later analysis re-analyzed previously published TCR beta repertoires from hundreds of donors and added high-resolution HLA genotyping. The later analysis used no new phenotypic data to find candidate immune exposures, relying instead on TCR beta sequences and their occurrence across donors. An early release covering around 630 HLA-typed donors comprised approximately 300 gigabases of sequencing data and 65 million to 100 million unique TCR sequences. Besides the first cohort of roughly 660 subjects, a separate validation cohort made up of some 110 different subjects was used. Among a few hundred genotyped donors of the cohort, an average of approximately 240,000 unique TCR beta nucleotide sequences were sequenced per donor, around 20% of them non-productive. Both class I and class II loci were covered by HLA typing, at four-digit resolution. Typing coverage varied by locus: roughly 620-640 donors for A, B, C, DRB1 and DQB1; some 520 for DQA1; nearly 610 for DPA1; approximately 450 for DPB1. Donor age, sex, ethnicity and CMV serostatus were collected together with the repertoire data. The study combined high-throughput TCR immunosequencing, statistical association of individual TCRs with disease status, and machine learning to predict cytomegalovirus infection status. The study profiled the T cell repertoires of fewer than 850 subjects by immunosequencing and related them to cytomegalovirus serostatus. Because of strong linkage in the cohort, four or five DR-DQ haplotypes were treated as single units for association and clustering. The study aimed to test whether cataloging public T cell receptors could reveal signatures of past pathogen exposure. In an earlier analysis of roughly 600 of the donors, high-throughput TCR beta sequencing was used to judge whether each TCR beta V gene segment behaved as functional or pseudogenic. The study at large found these results: In a later analysis, HLA-associated TCR beta chains showed more clonal expansion and lower generation probabilities than non-associated chains that were equally common. The cohort was sequenced for TCR beta chains only, and without alpha or paired-chain data the features that could be detected were limited. When HLA alleles, especially DR and DQ, strongly co-occurred, TCR associations were difficult to assign to individual alleles. In a later analysis, TCR association rates were found to vary across HLA loci, with the most associated TCRs seen for DRB1 alleles and the fewest for HLA-C alleles. A further reported finding was that TCR beta sequences accurately predicted the HLA-A and HLA-B alleles for most subjects in the first cohort. According to a later genetic analysis, donors in an Asian-associated ancestry cluster had fewer N-insertions in productive TCRs than the roughly 660-donor mean. The sequencing pipeline was judged likely to have produced a cluster of highly shared sequence variants as a technical artifact. In the study, some 160 TCR beta chains were listed as associated with cytomegalovirus. Correlated functional status among segregating V segments might be attributable to linkage disequilibrium, but an unknown experimental factor could not be ruled out. For the cohort, immune exposure information was limited to CMV serostatus. According to the authors, the approach could potentially be generalized to other disease states and immunological phenotypes. Broadly in line with IMGT annotations, most TCR beta V segments showed up in productive rearrangements about 90% or about 30% of the time in an earlier analysis of under 700 of the donors. An association between a missense DCLRE1C variant and V-gene and J-gene trimming of TCR beta chains was found in a later genetic analysis and replicated in an independent cohort. A later analysis reported that several top co-occurrence clusters appeared linked to parvovirus B19, influenza, CMV and Epstein-Barr virus. According to a later analysis, most CMV-associated TCR beta chains appeared to be HLA-restricted, and the HLA associations seemed to be driven largely by CMV exposure. Because some donors lacked HLA typing at each locus, the association tests relied only on the typed subset. The earlier analysis of a few hundred of the donors excluded 15 to 20 rarely observed V segments, including chromosome 9 orphons, because counts were too low. Because the 87-base-pair reads could not distinguish some IMGT-functional V segments, including TRBV6-2 and TRBV6-3, those segments were excluded. Presence/absence analyses assumed roughly uniform sequencing depth across donors, an assumption that may not hold. Specific HLA alleles were associated with around 18,000 TCR beta sequences at a false discovery rate of 0.05 in a later analysis. Most TCR sequences were observed very rarely across donors, whereas some public TCRs were present in many individuals. Cytomegalovirus status was reported to be diagnosed by the classifier with high specificity and sensitivity in both the original and validation cohorts. A few of the identified cytomegalovirus-associated TCR beta chains were confirmed in vitro to be specific for cytomegalovirus antigens.

The cohort consisted of 666 healthy bone marrow donors. All cohort members were sampled while nominally healthy, although unrecorded immune exposures were likely present. The donor was CMV seronegative and was included in the group of about 350 seronegative cohort members. Each donor provided a peripheral blood sample, and peripheral blood mononuclear cells were used for TCR beta sequencing. Genomic DNA was extracted from the blood cell samples with the Qiagen DNeasy Blood Extraction Kit. The library relied on the immunoSEQ multiplex PCR assay. The multiplex PCR relied on a mix of 60 forward primers for TCR Vbeta segments and 13 reverse primers for TCR Jbeta segments. A multiplex PCR assay on genomic DNA amplified the CDR3 region of rearranged TCR beta genes. The Illumina HiSeq System was used to sequence the amplified TCR beta libraries as 87-base-pair reads. From the authors' description of their analysis: In a later analysis, tens of millions of unique TCR beta chains were counted across the approximately 670 repertoires, and about 9.9 million of these chains were shared by at least two donors. Raw reads were error-corrected and collapsed into unique sequences by a nearest-neighbor algorithm in which closely related sequences were merged to remove PCR and sequencing errors. To assign V, D and J gene segments, CDR3 sequences were aligned to IMGT reference sequences. For a sequence to be retained, a match of at least six nucleotides to both a V gene segment and a J gene segment was required. Rearrangements were classified as productive when the CDR3 lacked stop codons and remained in frame with V and J, and all other rearrangements were classified as non-productive. Following IMGT convention, CDR3 was defined as the stretch from the second conserved V-encoded cysteine to the conserved J-encoded phenylalanine. The earlier analysis of fewer than 750 of the donors excluded sequences that lacked an unambiguous match to a single V gene segment. In an earlier analysis of approximately 560 of the donors, a V segment was called functional when productive rearrangements were above 56.7%, and segregating when the standard deviation between donors exceeded 5%. A statistical classification framework was built to diagnose cytomegalovirus status from the catalog of TCR beta chain sequences. In a later analysis, TCR nucleotide sequences were compared against IMGT/GENE-DB human TR gene sequences so that V and J genes could be assigned. In a later analysis, CDR3 sequences and most-parsimonious VDJ recombination scenarios were assigned using the TCRdist pipeline. In a later analysis, each TCR beta chain was defined by its CDR3 amino acid sequence together with its V-gene family, and reads without a unique V-gene family were excluded. To address suspected cross-contamination and a sequencing artifact, a later analysis removed around 600 highly shared, low-generation-probability nucleotide sequences. A later analysis calculated a clonal expansion index for each public chain from normalized within-repertoire ranks of inferred template counts. A later analysis computed generation probabilities with a VDJ recombination model fitted to out-of-frame rearrangements, and checked the results against IGoR. In a later analysis, hypergeometric tests were used to score TCR-TCR, TCR-HLA and TCR-CMV co-occurrence, with a repertoire-size bias correction applied to TCR pairs. False discovery rates were estimated in a later analysis by permuting HLA or CMV assignments 20 times. A later analysis grouped co-occurring TCRs with DBSCAN, adding TCRdist sequence similarity when clustering within HLA-allele-positive subsets. Repertoires with fewer than 30,000 or more than 120,000 public chains, plus five repertoires with anomalous nucleotide sharing, were excluded from co-occurrence clustering. TCRdb's version of the immuneACCESS table is confined to in-frame rearrangements and falls short of the full clone set. An unresolved V gene accounts for under half of the shortfall where checked; the remainder is of unknown origin. The DNA was the basis for D and trimming; V, J and clone size are from that table. The sample has some 150,000 clones on record, approximately 60% of them singletons. The ten largest clones capture roughly 2.5% of the sample.

As to this clone: Its antigen is still unknown. No qualities accompany the bases; no much larger clone lies one base away.

CDR1 and CDR2 are read off the germline V gene as SQVTM and ANQGSEA. The CDR3 holds 15 amino acids from the cysteine to the phenylalanine. The CDR3 DNA has 45 bases and is translated from base 1. Relative to germline, V is 7 bases shorter and J is 2 bases shorter, with 19 bases between their ends. The TCR comes from a middle-aged woman in good health and CMV-seronegative. The chain uses TRBV29-1 and TRBJ2-3, and the D gene may be TRBD2, 5 bases matching. The sample comprised PBMCs. CDR3 region: CSAERNSLNTDTQYF. The nucleotide sequence is given as TGCAGCGCGGAGCGGAACAGCCTAAACACAGATACGCAGTATTTT.